The T cell receptor (beta chain) under discussion was sequenced for a study of cytomegalovirus exposure and HLA in healthy donors. The germline CDR1 and CDR2 sequences are SGHTA and FQGNSA. The CDR3 runs 12 residues. Between the trimmed V and J ends, which lost 8 bases and 2 bases, there was a span of 9 bases. Sequenced by immunoSEQ multiplex PCR; TCRdb stores in-frame clones only, minus some. The data show 220,000 or so clones, with 80% to 85% seen just once and 11% to 15% held by the top ten. General study findings and limits: Reportedly, diagnosis of cytomegalovirus status by the classifier showed high specificity and sensitivity. Rare TCR sequences predominated, though certain public TCRs were found in many donors. Specific recognition of CMV antigens was confirmed in vitro for a few chains (all CMV-associated). According to a subsequent analysis, TCR clusters from the first cohort were inclined to appear together in the 120 validation repertoires.

The count of this clone is one. Its cognate antigen is unknown. This sequence joins TRBV7-2 and TRBJ2-5, with D tentatively TRBD2 (6 bases). This clonotype was sampled from a woman under 40 in good health and CMV-seropositive. Material: PBMCs. The CDR3 region is CASRRGQETQYF. The CDR3 coding sequence is TGTGCCAGCCGGAGGGGTCAAGAGACCCAGTACTTC.